This TCR beta chain was sequenced in a study of human T cells and chemical hapten exposure. MiXCR was run by TCRdb on the 5' RACE reads, yielding one entry per CDR3 protein. The table lists 120,000 to 150,000 distinct CDR3 sequences, roughly 4% of them singletons. This clonotype appeared many times. The starting material, unfractionated whole blood, was used for total RNA extraction. The trim removed 5 bases at V and 4 bases at J, leaving 4 bases unmatched. The CDR3 is 14 residues long. In germline, CDR1 is SGHTA, CDR2 FQGTGA. This receptor was obtained from a female donor in good health. The chain carries TRBV7-3 and TRBJ2-7; the match to TRBD2 covers 11 bases. Here the CDR3 DNA reads TGTGCCAGCAGCATAGCGGGGGGGCCTTACGAGCAGTACTTC. Protein product: CASSIAGGPYEQYF. Based on the CDR3 plus reference TRBV7-3 and TRBJ2-7, the full variable domain is GAGVSQTPSNKVTEKGKYVELRCDPISGHTALYWYRQSLGQGPEFLIYFQGTGAADDSGLPNDRFFAVRPEGSVSTLKIQRTERGDSAVYLCASSIAGGPYEQYFGPGTRLTVT.